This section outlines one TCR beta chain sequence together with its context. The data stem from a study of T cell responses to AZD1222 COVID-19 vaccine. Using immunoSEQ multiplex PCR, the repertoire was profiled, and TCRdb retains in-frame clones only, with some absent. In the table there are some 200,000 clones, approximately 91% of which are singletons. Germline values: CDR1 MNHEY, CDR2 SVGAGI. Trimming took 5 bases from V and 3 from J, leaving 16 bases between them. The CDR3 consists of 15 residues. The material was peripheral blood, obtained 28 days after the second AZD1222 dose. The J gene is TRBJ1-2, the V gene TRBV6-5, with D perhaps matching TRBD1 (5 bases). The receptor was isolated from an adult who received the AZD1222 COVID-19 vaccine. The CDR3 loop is CASSPFSGGDYGYTF. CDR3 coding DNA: TGTGCCAGCAGTCCCTTCTCTGGAGGGGACTATGGCTACACCTTC.